The source of this TCR beta chain is a study of response to subunit inactivated influenza vaccine. Note on this clonotype: Its antigen is as yet unknown.

MiXCR, applied by TCRdb to the RT-PCR reads, yields one record per CDR3 protein. The repertoire consists of under 750,000 distinct CDR3 sequences, with about 11% occurring once and the leading ten covering about a tenth. Study conclusions and caveats: Each seasonal flu vaccination may recruit only limited new T cells, authors suggested.

V trimming: 4 bases; J trimming: 3 bases; junction bases outside the gene matches: 6. CDR3 length: 14 residues. The germline V gene encodes CDR1 SGHRS and CDR2 YFSETQ. The rearrangement uses TRBV5-1 and TRBJ2-5; TRBD2 matches at 7 bases. The sequencing here drew on PBMCs from blood, taken on the day of vaccination. The clonotype originates from a man aged 50 to 59 who received an inactivated influenza vaccine. The CDR3 reads CASSDPSGEETQYF. The CDR3 nucleotides read TGCGCCAGCAGCGACCCTAGCGGAGAAGAGACCCAGTACTTC.